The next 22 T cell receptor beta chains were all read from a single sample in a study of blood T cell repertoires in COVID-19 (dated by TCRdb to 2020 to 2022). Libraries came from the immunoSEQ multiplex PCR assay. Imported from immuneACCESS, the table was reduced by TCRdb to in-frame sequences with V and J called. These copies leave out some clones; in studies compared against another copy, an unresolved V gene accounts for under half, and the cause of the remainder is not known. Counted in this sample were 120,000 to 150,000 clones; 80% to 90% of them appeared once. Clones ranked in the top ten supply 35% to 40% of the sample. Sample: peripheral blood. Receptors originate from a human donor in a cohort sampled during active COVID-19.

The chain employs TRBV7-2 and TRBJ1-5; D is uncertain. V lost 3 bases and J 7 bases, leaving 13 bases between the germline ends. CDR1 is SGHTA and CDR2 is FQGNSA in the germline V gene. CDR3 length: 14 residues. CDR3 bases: TGTGCCAGCAGCTTCTCGGACTCGGGGCAGCCCCAGCATTTT. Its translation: CASSFSDSGQPQHF.

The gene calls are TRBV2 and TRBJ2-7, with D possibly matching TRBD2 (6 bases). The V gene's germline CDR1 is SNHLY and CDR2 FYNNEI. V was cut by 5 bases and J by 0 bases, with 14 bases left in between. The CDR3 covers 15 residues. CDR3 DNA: TGTGCCAGCAGTAAACCTCCGGGGGACTCCTACGAGCAGTACTTC. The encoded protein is CASSKPPGDSYEQYF.

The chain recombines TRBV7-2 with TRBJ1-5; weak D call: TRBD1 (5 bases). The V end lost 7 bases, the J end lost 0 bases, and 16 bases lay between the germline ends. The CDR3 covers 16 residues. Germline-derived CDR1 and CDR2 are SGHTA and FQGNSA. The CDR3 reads CASTPWATASNQPQHF. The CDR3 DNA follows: TGTGCCAGCACCCCCTGGGCGACAGCTAGCAATCAGCCCCAGCATTTT.

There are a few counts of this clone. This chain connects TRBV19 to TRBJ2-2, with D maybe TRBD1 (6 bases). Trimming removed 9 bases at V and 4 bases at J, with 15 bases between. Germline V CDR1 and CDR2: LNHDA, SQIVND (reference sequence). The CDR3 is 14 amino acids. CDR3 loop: CASTGTSVTGELFF. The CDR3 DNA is TGTGCCAGCACCGGGACATCCGTCACCGGGGAGCTGTTTTTT. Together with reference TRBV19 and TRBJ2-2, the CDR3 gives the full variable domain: DGGITQSPKYLFRKEGQNVTLSCEQNLNHDAMYWYRQDPGQGLRLIYYSQIVNDFQKGDIAEGYSVSREKKESFPLTVTSAQKNPTAFYLCASTGTSVTGELFFGEGSRLTVL.

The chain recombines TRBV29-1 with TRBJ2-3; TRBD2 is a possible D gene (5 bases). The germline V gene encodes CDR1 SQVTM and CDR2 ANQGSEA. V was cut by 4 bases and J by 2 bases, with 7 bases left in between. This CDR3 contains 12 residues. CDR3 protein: CSVAAATDTQYF. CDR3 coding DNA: TGCAGCGTTGCAGCGGCCACAGATACGCAGTATTTT.

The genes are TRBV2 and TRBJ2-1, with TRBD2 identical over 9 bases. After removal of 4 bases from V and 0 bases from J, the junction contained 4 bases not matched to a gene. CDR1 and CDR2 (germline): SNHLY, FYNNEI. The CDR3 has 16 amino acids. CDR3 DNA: TGTGCCAGCAGTGGGCGGGGGGGTAGCTCCTACAATGAGCAGTTCTTC. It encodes CASSGRGGSSYNEQFF.

In DNA form, the CDR3 reads TGTGCCAGCAGCTCGACAGGGGGAGGAAACACCATATATTTT. It yields the protein CASSSTGGGNTIYF. The chain uses TRBV7-8 and TRBJ1-3; 9 nucleotides match TRBD1. V shed 4 bases and J 4 bases; nucleotides not matched to a gene: 2. CDR1 SGHVS and CDR2 FQNEAQ come from the germline V gene. The CDR3 spans 14 residues.

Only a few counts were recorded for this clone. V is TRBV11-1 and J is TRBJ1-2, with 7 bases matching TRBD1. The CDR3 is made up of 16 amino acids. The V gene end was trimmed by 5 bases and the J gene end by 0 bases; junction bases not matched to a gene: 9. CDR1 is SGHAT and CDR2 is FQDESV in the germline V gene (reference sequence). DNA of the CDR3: TGTGCCAGCAGCCTCCGGCCGGGGACAGCTAACTATGGCTACACCTTC. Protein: CASSLRPGTANYGYTF.

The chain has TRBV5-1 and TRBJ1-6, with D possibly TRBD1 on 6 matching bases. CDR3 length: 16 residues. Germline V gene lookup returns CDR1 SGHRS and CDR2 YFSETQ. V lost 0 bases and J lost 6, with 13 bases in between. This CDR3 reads CASSLDLRDTNSPLHF. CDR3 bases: TGCGCCAGCAGCTTGGATCTTCGGGACACTAATTCACCCCTCCACTTT.

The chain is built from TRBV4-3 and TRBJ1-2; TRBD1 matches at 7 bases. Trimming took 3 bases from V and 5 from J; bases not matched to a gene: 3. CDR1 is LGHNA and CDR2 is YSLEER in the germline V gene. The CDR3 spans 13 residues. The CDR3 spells CASSQRDSYGYTF. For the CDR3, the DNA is TGCGCCAGCAGCCAGCGGGACAGTTATGGCTACACCTTC.

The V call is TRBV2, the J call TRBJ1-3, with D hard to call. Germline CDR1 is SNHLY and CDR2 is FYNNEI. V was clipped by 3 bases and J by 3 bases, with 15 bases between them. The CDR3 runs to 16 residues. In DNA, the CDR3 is TGTGCCAGCAGTGAGGAGGTCTTAAACTTTGGAAACACCATATATTTT. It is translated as CASSEEVLNFGNTIYF.

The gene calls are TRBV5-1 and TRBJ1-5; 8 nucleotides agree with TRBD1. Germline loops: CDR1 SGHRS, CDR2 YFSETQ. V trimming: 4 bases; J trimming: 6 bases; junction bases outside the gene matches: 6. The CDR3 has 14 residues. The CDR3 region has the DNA TGCGCCAGCAGCGTCTCAGGGGGCACTCAGCCCCAGCATTTT. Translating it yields CASSVSGGTQPQHF.

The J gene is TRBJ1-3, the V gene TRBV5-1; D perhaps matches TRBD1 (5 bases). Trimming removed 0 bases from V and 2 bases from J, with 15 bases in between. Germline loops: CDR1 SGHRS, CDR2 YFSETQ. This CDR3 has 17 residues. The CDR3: CASSLEAGRGAGNTIYF. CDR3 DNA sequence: TGCGCCAGCAGCTTGGAGGCAGGGAGGGGAGCTGGAAACACCATATATTTT.

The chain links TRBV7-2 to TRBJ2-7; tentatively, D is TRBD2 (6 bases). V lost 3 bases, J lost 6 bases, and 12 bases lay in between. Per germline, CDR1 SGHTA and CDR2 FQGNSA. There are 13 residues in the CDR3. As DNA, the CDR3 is TGTGCCAGCAGCTTGATCTCGACTAGCGAGCAGTACTTC. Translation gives CASSLISTSEQYF.

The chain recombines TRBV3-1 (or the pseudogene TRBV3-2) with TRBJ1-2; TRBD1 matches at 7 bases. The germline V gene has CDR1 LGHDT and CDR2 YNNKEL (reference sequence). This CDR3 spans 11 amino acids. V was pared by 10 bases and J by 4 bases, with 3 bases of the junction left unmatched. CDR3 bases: TGTGCCACAACAGGGGCCTATGGCTACACCTTC. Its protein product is CATTGAYGYTF.

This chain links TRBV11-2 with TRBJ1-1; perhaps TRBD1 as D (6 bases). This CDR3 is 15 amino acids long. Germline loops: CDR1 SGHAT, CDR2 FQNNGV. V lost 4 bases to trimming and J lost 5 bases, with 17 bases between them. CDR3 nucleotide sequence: TGTGCCAGCAGCTCGCTCACGGGGGGCGATACTGAAGCTTTCTTT. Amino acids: CASSSLTGGDTEAFF.

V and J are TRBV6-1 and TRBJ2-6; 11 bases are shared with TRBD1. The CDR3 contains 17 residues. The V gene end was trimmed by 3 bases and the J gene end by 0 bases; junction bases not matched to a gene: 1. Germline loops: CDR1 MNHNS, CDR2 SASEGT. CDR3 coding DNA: TGTGCCAGCAGTGAGGGACAGGGGGTCTCTGGGGCCAACGTCCTGACTTTC. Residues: CASSEGQGVSGANVLTF.

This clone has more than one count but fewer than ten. DNA of the CDR3: TGTGCCAGCAGCGACCCAGGGAGGGGAAGGGGGAACTATGGCTACACCTTC. Translated: CASSDPGRGRGNYGYTF. The chain joins TRBV28 to TRBJ1-2, with D tentatively TRBD1 (6 bases). The CDR3 has 17 residues. The V gene lost 6 bases and the J gene lost 2 bases, with 22 bases spanning the gap. Looked up from germline, CDR1 is MDHEN and CDR2 is SYDVKM.

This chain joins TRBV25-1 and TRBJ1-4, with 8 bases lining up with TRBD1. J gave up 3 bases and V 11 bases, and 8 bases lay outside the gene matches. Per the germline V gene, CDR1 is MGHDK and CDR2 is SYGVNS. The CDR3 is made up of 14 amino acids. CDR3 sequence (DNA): TGTGCCTCACAATCGGGACAGGCTAATGAAAAACTGTTTTTT. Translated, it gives CASQSGQANEKLFF.

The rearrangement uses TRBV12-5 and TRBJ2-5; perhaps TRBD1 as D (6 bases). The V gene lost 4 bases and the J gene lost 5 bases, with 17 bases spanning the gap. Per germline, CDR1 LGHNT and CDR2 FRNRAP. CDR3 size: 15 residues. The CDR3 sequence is CASGSLGWGPETQYF. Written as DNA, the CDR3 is TGTGCTAGTGGTTCCCTCGGATGGGGGCCGGAGACCCAGTACTTC.

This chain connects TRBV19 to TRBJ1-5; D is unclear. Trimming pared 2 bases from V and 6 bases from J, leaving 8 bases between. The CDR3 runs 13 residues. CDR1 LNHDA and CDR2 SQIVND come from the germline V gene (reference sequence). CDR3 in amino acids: CASSIKGGQPQHF. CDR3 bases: TGTGCCAGTAGTATAAAGGGAGGTCAGCCCCAGCATTTT.

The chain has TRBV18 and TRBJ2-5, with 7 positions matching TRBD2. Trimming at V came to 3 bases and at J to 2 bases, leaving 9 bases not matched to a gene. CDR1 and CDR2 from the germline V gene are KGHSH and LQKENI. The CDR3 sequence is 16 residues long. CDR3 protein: CASSPGRERVQETQYF. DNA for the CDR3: TGTGCCAGCTCACCTGGGCGGGAGCGAGTACAAGAGACCCAGTACTTC.